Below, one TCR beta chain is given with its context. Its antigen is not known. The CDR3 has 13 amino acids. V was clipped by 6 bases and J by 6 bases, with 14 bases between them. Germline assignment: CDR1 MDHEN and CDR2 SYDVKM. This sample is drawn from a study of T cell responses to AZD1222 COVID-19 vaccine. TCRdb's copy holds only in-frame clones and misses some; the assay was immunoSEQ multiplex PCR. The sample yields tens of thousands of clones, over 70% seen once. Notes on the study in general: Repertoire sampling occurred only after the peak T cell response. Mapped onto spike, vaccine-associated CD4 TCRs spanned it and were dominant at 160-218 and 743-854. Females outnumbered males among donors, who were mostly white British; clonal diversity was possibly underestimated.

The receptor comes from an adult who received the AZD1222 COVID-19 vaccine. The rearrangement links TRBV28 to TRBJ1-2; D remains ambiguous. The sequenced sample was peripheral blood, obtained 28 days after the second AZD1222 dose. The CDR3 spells CASRPMGFHGYTF. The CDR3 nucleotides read TGTGCCAGCAGGCCTATGGGGTTCCATGGCTACACCTTC.